The rows below give T cell receptor beta chains drawn from one sample of a study of neurological immune-mediated disorders. TCRdb fed the 5' RACE reads into MiXCR, producing one record per CDR3 protein. Of about 59,000 distinct CDR3 sequences listed, 24% were seen once; the top ten hold 4.6%. Sequencing was performed on PBMCs. These receptors came from a man in his 60s with HTLV-1-associated myelopathy (HAM/TSP). Both conserved end residues are part of each CDR3.

v_gene: TRBV5-1
j_gene: TRBJ2-2
CDR3aa: CASSPGITGELFF

v_gene: TRBV29-1
j_gene: TRBJ1-1
CDR3aa: CSVRTPAAFF

v_gene: TRBV5-1
j_gene: TRBJ2-7
CDR3aa: CASSLAPGRGEQYF

v_gene: TRBV6-6
j_gene: TRBJ2-5
CDR3aa: CASSYVSQGSAQYF

v_gene: TRBV5-1
j_gene: TRBJ1-4
CDR3aa: CASSLGQWNEKLFF

v_gene: TRBV6-1
j_gene: TRBJ2-1
CDR3aa: CASSGQGFVDEQFF

v_gene: TRBV6-1
j_gene: TRBJ2-1
CDR3aa: CASSDLSGSINEQFF

v_gene: TRBV12-3/TRBV12-4
j_gene: TRBJ1-2
CDR3aa: CASIQGLGGYTF

v_gene: TRBV7-8
j_gene: TRBJ2-5
CDR3aa: CASSLGRLAGLFKGKETQYF

v_gene: TRBV5-1
j_gene: TRBJ1-5
CDR3aa: CASSLDFNSNQPQHF

v_gene: TRBV2
j_gene: TRBJ2-3
CDR3aa: CASKREGSPTDTQYF

v_gene: TRBV10-1
j_gene: TRBJ2-2
CDR3aa: CASRIVQGRFRELFF

v_gene: TRBV4-1
j_gene: TRBJ1-5
CDR3aa: CASSTQDGNQPQHF

v_gene: TRBV5-1
j_gene: TRBJ2-5
CDR3aa: CASSWDRNIQETQYF

v_gene: TRBV29-1
j_gene: TRBJ2-5
CDR3aa: CSAGRYQETQYF

v_gene: TRBV6-1
j_gene: TRBJ2-2
CDR3aa: CASSPPGTHNTGELFF

v_gene: TRBV5-5
j_gene: TRBJ2-7
CDR3aa: CASSPGTAPYEQYF

v_gene: TRBV20-1
j_gene: TRBJ2-1
CDR3aa: CSAGTSGSAYNEQFF

v_gene: TRBV15
j_gene: TRBJ2-1
CDR3aa: CATYNSGEYNEQFF

v_gene: TRBV5-1
j_gene: TRBJ1-6
CDR3aa: CASRRDNYSPLHF

v_gene: TRBV7-6
j_gene: TRBJ2-6
CDR3aa: CASSSFRRQGAQEANVLTF

v_gene: TRBV20-1
j_gene: TRBJ1-4
CDR3aa: CSARDEKLFF

v_gene: TRBV4-1
j_gene: TRBJ2-7
CDR3aa: CASSQTGPGEQYF

v_gene: TRBV5-1
j_gene: TRBJ2-1
CDR3aa: CASSLAGSLPPFF

v_gene: TRBV12-3/TRBV12-4
j_gene: TRBJ2-7
CDR3aa: CASSYKQGYFLSEQYF

v_gene: TRBV27
j_gene: TRBJ2-1
CDR3aa: CASTGGRALNEQFF

v_gene: TRBV5-1
j_gene: TRBJ2-4
CDR3aa: CASSLGQGAGKNIQYF

v_gene: TRBV12-3/TRBV12-4
j_gene: TRBJ1-1
CDR3aa: CASNPGQGISEAFF

v_gene: TRBV7-6
j_gene: TRBJ2-7
CDR3aa: CASSEVGRGGGEQYF

v_gene: TRBV4-1
j_gene: TRBJ1-1
CDR3aa: CASSQNAGITEAFF

v_gene: TRBV5-5
j_gene: TRBJ2-2
CDR3aa: CASSLVWGTGELFF

v_gene: TRBV5-1
j_gene: TRBJ2-1
CDR3aa: CASTESGGGGNEQFF

v_gene: TRBV7-3
j_gene: TRBJ1-2
CDR3aa: CASSLDSGYGYTF

v_gene: TRBV20-1
j_gene: TRBJ2-1
CDR3aa: CSASWGSGNEQFF

v_gene: TRBV18
j_gene: TRBJ2-5
CDR3aa: CASSRGREETQYF

v_gene: TRBV5-1
j_gene: TRBJ2-7
CDR3aa: CASSLASQASPQYF

v_gene: TRBV19
j_gene: TRBJ1-1
CDR3aa: CASSMVPGSWAFF

v_gene: TRBV3-1
j_gene: TRBJ2-3
CDR3aa: CASSQMGPNTDTQYF

v_gene: TRBV12-3/TRBV12-4
j_gene: TRBJ2-4
CDR3aa: CASSKSGPAKKIQYF

v_gene: TRBV4-2
j_gene: TRBJ1-2
CDR3aa: CASSQVERGQGSYTF